This note documents a single TCR beta chain sequence. Its specificity is unknown. The junction shows a germline mismatch at one end, possibly a read error. The sample is drawn from a study of tumor-infiltrating lymphocytes in primary liver carcinoma. Study context: Men as well as women, aged 30 to 69 years, made up the patients. Sample counts of productive TCRbeta reads spanned roughly 3.65 to 8 million; these counts were similar across tissue types. Notes on the study in general: It was in tumors, not blood, that the top-250-clone fraction was significantly higher (p = 0.039). Less overlap was seen in tumor-adjacent and tumor-blood pairs than in tumor region pairs.

Unsorted bulk tissue of roughly 18-32 mg yielded co-extracted RNA and DNA. Priming with a constant-region primer yielded TCR beta cDNA from 400 to 550 ng total RNA. Libraries for TCR beta were built through three nested multiplex PCR rounds, which together made up a slightly modified ARM-PCR procedure. Rounds one and two of PCR, each of 10 cycles, were primed with TRBV1-TRBV30 forward primers and a C-beta reverse primer. TCRdb reprocessed the multiplex PCR reads via MiXCR and lists one record per CDR3 protein. This table has about 130,000 distinct CDR3 sequences, around 60% appearing once. From germline, CDR1 is SGHAT and CDR2 FQNNGV. The CDR3 runs to 12 residues.

Sequencing was done on a sample of liver tumor tissue from sampling region 3. The subset: tumor region T3, left-lateral pole. This rearrangement joins TRBV11-2 to TRBJ2-2, with D possibly TRBD2 on 5 matching bases. The source is a woman aged 55-69 years with primary liver carcinoma and hepatitis B virus infection. As DNA, the CDR3 is TGTGCCAGCAGGATAAACACCGGGGAGCTGTTATTT. Translating it yields CASRINTGELLF.